What follows are 2 T cell receptor beta chains derived from one specimen sequenced in a study of T cells in Graves' hyperthyroidism and ophthalmopathy. The investigators amplified TCR beta CDR3 regions from RNA transcripts. With the HTBI primer set, the TCR CDR3 went through a first round of RT-PCR. One entry per CDR3 protein results from TCRdb running MiXCR on the multiplex PCR reads. The sample includes about half a million distinct CDR3 sequences, 16% of them seen just once. Sequencing used blood. The receptor source for this set is a woman aged 25 to 39 with Graves' ophthalmopathy.

This clonotype was observed at least ten times. The CDR3 DNA reads TGTGCCAGCAGCCAATTTGGAGTGCAAGAGACCCAGTACTTC. It encodes CASSQFGVQETQYF. The rearrangement links TRBV3-1 to TRBJ2-5; no reliable D call. This CDR3 is 14 amino acids long. Trimming removed 2 bases from V and 2 bases from J, with 9 bases in between. In germline, CDR1 is LGHDT, CDR2 YNNKEL (reference sequence).

This clonotype has ten or more counts. This chain joins TRBV28 and TRBJ2-5; D may match TRBD1 or TRBD2 (5 bases each). V gave up 1 base and J gave up 5 bases, with 11 bases separating them. This CDR3 has 14 amino acids. Per germline, CDR1 MDHEN and CDR2 SYDVKM. CDR3 region: CASSLSPGDETQYF. Here the CDR3 DNA reads TGTGCCAGCAGTTTATCCCCCGGGGACGAGACCCAGTACTTC.